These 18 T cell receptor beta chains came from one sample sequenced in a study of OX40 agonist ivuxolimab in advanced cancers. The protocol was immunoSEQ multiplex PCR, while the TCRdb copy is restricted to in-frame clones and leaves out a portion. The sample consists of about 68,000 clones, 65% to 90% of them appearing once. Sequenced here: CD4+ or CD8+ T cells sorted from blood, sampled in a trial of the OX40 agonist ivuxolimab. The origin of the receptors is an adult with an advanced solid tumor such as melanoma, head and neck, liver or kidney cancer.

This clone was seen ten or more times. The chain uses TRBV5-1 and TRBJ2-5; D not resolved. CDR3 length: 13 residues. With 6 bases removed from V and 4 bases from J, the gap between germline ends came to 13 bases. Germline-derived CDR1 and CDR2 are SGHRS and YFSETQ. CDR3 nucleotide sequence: TGCGCCAGCACCCAATGGAAAGGAGAGACCCAGTACTTC. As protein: CASTQWKGETQYF.

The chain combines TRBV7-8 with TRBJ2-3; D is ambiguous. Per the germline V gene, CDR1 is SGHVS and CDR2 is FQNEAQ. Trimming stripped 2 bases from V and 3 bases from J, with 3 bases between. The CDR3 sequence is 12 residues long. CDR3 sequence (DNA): TGTGCCAGCAGCTTAAGTACAGATACGCAGTATTTT. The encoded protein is CASSLSTDTQYF.

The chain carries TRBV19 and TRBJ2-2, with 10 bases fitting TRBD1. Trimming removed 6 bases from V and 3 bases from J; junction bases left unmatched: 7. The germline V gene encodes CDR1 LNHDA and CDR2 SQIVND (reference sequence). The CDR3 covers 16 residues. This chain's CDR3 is CASRGTGTGDTGELFF. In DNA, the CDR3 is TGTGCCAGTAGGGGGACCGGGACAGGGGACACCGGGGAGCTGTTTTTT.

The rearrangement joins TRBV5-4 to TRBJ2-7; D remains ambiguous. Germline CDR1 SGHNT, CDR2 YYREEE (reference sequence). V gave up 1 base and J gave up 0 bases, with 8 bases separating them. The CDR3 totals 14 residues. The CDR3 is CASSLHSSSYEQYF. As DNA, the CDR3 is TGTGCCAGCAGCTTGCATTCGAGCTCCTACGAGCAGTACTTC.

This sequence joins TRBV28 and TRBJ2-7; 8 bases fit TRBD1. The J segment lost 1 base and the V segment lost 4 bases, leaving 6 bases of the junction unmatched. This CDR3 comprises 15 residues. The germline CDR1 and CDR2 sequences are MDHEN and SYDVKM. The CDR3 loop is CASSSGQGRSYEQYF. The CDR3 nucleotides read TGTGCCAGCAGTTCCGGACAGGGTAGGTCCTACGAGCAGTACTTC. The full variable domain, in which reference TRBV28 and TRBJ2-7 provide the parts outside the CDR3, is DVKVTQSSRYLVKRTGEKVFLECVQDMDHENMFWYRQDPGLGLRLIYFSYDVKMKEKGDIPEGYSVSREKKERFSLILESASTNQTSMYLCASSSGQGRSYEQYFGPGTRLTVT.

CDR3 sequence (DNA): TGTGCCAGCAGCCTAACCGTCTGGGGGAAGAATCAGCCCCAGCATTTT. It codes for CASSLTVWGKNQPQHF. The rearrangement uses TRBV5-5 and TRBJ1-5; D is possibly TRBD1 (5 bases). The CDR3 sequence is 16 residues long. Germline CDR1 is SGHKS and CDR2 is YYEKEE (reference sequence). Trimming took off 4 bases at V and 4 bases at J, with 18 bases between the two ends.

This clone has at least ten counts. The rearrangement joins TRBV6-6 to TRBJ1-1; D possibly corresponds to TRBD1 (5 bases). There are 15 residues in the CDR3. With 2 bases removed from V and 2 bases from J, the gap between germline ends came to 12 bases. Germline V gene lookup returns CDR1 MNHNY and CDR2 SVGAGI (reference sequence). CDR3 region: CASSYGGGVNTEAFF. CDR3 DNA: TGTGCCAGCAGTTACGGAGGAGGGGTAAACACTGAAGCTTTCTTT.

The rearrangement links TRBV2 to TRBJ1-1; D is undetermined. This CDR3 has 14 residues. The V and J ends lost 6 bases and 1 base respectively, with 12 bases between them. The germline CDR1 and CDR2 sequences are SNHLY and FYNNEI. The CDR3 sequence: CASRGNIPNTEAFF. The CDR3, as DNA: TGTGCCAGCAGGGGAAACATCCCGAACACTGAAGCTTTCTTT.

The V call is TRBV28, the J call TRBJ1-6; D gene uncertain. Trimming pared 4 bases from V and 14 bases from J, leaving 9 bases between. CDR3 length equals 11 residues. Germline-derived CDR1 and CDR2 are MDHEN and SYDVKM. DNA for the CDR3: TGTGCCAGCAGTTCGACCATGGCCCTCCACTTT. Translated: CASSSTMALHF.

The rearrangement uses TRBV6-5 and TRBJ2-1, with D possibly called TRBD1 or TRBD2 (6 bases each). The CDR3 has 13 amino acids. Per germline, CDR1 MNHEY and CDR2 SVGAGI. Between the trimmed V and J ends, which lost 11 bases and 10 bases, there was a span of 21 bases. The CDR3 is CACPGGGTYEQFF. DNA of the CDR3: TGTGCCTGCCCTGGGGGCGGGACCTACGAGCAGTTCTTC.

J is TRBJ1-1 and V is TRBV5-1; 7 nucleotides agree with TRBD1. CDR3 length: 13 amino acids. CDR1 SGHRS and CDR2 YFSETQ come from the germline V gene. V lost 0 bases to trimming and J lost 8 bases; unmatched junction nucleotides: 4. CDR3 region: CASSLARDSEAFF. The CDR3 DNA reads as TGCGCCAGCAGCTTGGCCCGGGACAGCGAAGCTTTCTTT.

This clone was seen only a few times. The CDR3, as DNA: TGTGCCAGCAGCTCCGGGACTCTGGAGACCCAGTACTTC. It is translated as CASSSGTLETQYF. V is TRBV7-8 and J is TRBJ2-5, with TRBD2 as a possible D gene (6 bases). Germline V gene sequence: CDR1 SGHVS, CDR2 FQNEAQ. Trimming cost V 4 bases and J 5 bases, with 11 bases left between them. CDR3 size: 13 residues.

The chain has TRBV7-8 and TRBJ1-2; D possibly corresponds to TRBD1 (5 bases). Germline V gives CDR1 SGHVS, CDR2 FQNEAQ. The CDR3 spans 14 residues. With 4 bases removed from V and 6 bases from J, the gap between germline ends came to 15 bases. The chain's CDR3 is CASSSTGTGNGYTF. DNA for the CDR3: TGTGCCAGCAGCTCAACCGGGACGGGGAATGGCTACACCTTC. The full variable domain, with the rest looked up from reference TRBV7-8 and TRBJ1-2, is GAGVSQSPRYKVAKRGQDVALRCDPISGHVSLFWYQQALGQGPEFLTYFQNEAQLDKSGLPSDRFFAERPEGSVSTLKIQRTQQEDSAVYLCASSSTGTGNGYTFGSGTRLTVV.

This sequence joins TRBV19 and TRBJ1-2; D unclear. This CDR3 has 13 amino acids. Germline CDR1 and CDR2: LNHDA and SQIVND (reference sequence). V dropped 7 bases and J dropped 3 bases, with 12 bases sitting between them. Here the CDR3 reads CASTIGRDYGYTF. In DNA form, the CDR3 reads TGTGCCAGTACTATCGGTAGGGACTATGGCTACACCTTC.

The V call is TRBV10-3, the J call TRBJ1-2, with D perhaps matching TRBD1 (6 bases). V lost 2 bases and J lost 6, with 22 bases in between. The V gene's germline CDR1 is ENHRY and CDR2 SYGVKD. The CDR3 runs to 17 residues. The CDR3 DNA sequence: TGTGCCATCAGTGAGGAGGGTGGGGGACAATCCACTAATGGCTACACCTTC. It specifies CAISEEGGGQSTNGYTF.

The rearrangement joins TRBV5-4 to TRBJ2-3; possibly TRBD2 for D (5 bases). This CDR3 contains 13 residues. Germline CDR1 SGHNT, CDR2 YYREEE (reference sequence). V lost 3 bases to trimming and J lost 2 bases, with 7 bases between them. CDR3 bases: TGTGCCAGCAGCTCTCGGGACACAGATACGCAGTATTTT. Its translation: CASSSRDTDTQYF.

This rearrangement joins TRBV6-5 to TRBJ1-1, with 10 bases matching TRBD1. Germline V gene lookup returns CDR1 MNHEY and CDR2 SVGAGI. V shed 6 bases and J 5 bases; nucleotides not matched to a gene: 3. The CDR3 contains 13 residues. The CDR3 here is CASRRTGGTEAFF. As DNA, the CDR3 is TGTGCCAGCAGAAGGACAGGGGGGACTGAAGCTTTCTTT.

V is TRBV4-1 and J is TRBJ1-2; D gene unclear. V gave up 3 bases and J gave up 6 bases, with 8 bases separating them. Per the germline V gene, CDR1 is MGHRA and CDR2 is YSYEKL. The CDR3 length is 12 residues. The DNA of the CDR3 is TGCGCCAGCAGCCAGAGTAGCGATGGCTACACCTTC. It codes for CASSQSSDGYTF.